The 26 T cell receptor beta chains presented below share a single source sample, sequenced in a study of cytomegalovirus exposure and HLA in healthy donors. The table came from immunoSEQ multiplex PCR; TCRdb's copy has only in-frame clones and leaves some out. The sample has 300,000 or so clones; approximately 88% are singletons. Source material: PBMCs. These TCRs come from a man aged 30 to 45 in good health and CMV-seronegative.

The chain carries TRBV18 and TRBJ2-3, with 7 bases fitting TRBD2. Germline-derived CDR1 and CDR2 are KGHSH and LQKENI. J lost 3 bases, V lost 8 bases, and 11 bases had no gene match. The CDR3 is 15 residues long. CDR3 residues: CASKSGVLATDTQYF. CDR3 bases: TGTGCCAGCAAAAGCGGGGTACTGGCAACAGATACGCAGTATTTT.

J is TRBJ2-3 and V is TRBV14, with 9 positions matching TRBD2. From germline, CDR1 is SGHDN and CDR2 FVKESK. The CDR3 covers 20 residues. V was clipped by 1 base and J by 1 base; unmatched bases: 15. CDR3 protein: CASSQGLAGTQGIRTDTQYF. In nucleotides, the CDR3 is TGTGCCAGCAGCCAAGGGCTAGCGGGGACCCAGGGCATTCGCACAGATACGCAGTATTTT.

As DNA, the CDR3 is TGTGCCAGCAGCTTAGGAGACAGGGGAGGGAGTGATACGCAGTATTTT. It yields the protein CASSLGDRGGSDTQYF. This chain connects TRBV7-9 to TRBJ2-3, with a possible D match to TRBD1 (8 bases). Germline V gives CDR1 SEHNR, CDR2 FQNEAQ (reference sequence). The CDR3 has 16 residues. V lost 1 base and J 6 bases, leaving 17 bases between the germline ends.

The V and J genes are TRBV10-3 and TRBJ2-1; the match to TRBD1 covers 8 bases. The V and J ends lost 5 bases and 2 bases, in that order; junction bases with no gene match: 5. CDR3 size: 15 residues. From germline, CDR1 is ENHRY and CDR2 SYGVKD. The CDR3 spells CAISQRQGPYNEQFF. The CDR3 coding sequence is TGTGCCATCAGTCAGAGACAGGGGCCCTACAATGAGCAGTTCTTC.

CDR3 amino acids: CASSAGRNYEQYF. DNA for the CDR3: TGTGCCAGCAGCGCGGGACGGAACTACGAGCAGTACTTC. The genes are TRBV5-6 and TRBJ2-7; perhaps TRBD2 as D (6 bases). Trimming took 4 bases from V and 3 from J, leaving 11 bases between them. Germline V gene sequence: CDR1 SGHDT, CDR2 YYEEEE. The CDR3 loop spans 13 amino acids.

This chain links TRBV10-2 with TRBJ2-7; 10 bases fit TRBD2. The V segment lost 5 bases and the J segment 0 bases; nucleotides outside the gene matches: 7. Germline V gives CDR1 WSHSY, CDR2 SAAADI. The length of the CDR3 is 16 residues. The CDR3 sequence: CASSQAGGPSSYEQYF. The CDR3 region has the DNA TGCGCCAGCAGTCAAGCGGGGGGGCCGAGCTCCTACGAGCAGTACTTC.

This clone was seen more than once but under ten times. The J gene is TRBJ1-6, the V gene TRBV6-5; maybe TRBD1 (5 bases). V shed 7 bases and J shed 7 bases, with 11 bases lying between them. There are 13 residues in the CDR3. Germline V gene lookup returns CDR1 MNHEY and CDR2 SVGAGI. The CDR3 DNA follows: TGTGCCAGCAATCAGGGTCTCAATTCACCCCTCCACTTT. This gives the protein CASNQGLNSPLHF.

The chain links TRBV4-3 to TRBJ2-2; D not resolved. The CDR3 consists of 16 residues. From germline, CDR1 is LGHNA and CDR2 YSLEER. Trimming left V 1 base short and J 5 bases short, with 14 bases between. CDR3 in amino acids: CASSQVRRLTTGELFF. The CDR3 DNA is TGCGCCAGCAGCCAAGTTCGGAGATTAACTACCGGGGAGCTGTTTTTT.

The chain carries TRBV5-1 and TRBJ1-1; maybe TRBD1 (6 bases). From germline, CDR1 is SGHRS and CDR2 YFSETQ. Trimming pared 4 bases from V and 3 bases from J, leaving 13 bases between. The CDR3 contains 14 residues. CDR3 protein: CASSPAGGHTEAFF. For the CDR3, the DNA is TGCGCCAGCAGCCCGGCCGGGGGGCACACTGAAGCTTTCTTT.

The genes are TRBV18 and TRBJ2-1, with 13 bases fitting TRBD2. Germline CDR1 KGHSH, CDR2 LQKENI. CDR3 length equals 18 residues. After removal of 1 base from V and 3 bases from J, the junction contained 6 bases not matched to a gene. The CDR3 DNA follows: TGTGCCAGCTCACCACGGACTAGCGGGGGCCGTGACTACAATGAGCAGTTCTTC. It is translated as CASSPRTSGGRDYNEQFF.

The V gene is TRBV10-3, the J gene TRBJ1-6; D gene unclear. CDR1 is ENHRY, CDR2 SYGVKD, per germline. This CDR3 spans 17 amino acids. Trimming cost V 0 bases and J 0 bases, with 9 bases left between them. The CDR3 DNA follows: TGTGCCATCAGTGAGTCGCTGAGGAGCTCCTATAATTCACCCCTCCACTTT. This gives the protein CAISESLRSSYNSPLHF.

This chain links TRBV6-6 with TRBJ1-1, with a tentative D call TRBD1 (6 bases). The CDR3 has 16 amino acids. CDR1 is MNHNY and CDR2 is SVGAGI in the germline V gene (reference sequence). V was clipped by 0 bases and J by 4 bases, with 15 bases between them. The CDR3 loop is CASSYSKAGESTEAFF. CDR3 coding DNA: TGTGCCAGCAGTTACTCGAAGGCAGGGGAGAGCACTGAAGCTTTCTTT.

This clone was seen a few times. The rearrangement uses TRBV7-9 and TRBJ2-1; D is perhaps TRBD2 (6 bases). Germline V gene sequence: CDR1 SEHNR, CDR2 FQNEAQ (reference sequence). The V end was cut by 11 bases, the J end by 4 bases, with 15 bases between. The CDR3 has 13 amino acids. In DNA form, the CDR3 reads TGTGCCCTGAGTCAGGCGGGGTACAATGAGCAGTTCTTC. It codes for CALSQAGYNEQFF. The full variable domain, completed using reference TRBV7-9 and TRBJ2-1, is DTGVSQNPRHKITKRGQNVTFRCDPISEHNRLYWYRQTLGQGPEFLTYFQNEAQLEKSRLLSDRFSAERPKGSFSTLEIQRTEQGDSAMYLCALSQAGYNEQFFGPGTRLTVL.

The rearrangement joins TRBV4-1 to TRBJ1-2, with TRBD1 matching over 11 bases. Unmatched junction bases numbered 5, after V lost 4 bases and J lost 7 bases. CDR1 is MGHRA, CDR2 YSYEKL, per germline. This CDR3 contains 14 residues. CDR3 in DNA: TGCGCCAGCAGCCGCGGACAGGGGGCTGGTGGCTACACCTTC. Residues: CASSRGQGAGGYTF.

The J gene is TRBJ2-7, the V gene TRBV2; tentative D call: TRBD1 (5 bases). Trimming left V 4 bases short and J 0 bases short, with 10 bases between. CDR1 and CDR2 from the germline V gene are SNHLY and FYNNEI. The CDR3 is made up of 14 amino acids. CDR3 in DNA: TGTGCCAGCAGTGTGGGGCCGAGCTCCTACGAGCAGTACTTC. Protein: CASSVGPSSYEQYF.

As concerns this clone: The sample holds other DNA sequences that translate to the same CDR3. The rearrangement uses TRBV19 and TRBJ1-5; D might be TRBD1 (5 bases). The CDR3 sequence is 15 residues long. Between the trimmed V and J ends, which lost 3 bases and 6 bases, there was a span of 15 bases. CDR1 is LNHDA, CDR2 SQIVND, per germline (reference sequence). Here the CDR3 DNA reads TGTGCCAGTAGTATCGGACAAGGGGCGAGTCAGCCCCAGCATTTT. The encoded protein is CASSIGQGASQPQHF.

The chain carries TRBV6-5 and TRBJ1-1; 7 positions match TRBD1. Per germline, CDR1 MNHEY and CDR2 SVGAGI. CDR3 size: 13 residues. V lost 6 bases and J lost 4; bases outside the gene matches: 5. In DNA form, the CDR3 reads TGTGCCAGCAGCAAGACAGGGACCACTGAAGCTTTCTTT. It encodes CASSKTGTTEAFF.

As DNA, the CDR3 is TGTGCCAGTAGTAGGCAGGGGTCCTCTGGGGCCAACGTCCTGACTTTC. It is translated as CASSRQGSSGANVLTF. The rearrangement uses TRBV19 and TRBJ2-6; D may be TRBD1 (6 bases). CDR1 and CDR2 from the germline V gene are LNHDA and SQIVND (reference sequence). This CDR3 contains 16 residues. Trimming left V 4 bases short and J 0 bases short, with 10 bases between.

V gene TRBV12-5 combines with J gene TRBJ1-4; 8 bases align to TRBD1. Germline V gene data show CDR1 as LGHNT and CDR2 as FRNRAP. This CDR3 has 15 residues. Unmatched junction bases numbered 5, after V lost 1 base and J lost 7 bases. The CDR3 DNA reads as TGTGCTAGTGGTTTGGATGGACAGGGTTTTGAAAAACTGTTTTTT. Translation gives CASGLDGQGFEKLFF.

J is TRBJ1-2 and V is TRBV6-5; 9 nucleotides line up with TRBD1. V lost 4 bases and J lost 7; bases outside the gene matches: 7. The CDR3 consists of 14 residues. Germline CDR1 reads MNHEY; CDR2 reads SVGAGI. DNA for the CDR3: TGTGCCAGCAGTTCCGGGACAGGGATGGTTGGCTACACCTTC. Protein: CASSSGTGMVGYTF.

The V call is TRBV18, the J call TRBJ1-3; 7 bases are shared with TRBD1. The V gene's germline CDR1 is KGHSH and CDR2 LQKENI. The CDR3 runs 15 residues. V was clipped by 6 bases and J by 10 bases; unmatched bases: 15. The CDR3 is CASSPTGTADYTIYF. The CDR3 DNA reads TGTGCCAGCTCGCCAACAGGGACAGCCGATTATACCATATATTTT.

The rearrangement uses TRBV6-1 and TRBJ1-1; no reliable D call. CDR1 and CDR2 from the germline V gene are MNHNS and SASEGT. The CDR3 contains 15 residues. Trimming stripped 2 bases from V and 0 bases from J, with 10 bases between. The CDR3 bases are TGTGCCAGCAGTGAAATACGCTATATGAACACTGAAGCTTTCTTT. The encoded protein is CASSEIRYMNTEAFF.

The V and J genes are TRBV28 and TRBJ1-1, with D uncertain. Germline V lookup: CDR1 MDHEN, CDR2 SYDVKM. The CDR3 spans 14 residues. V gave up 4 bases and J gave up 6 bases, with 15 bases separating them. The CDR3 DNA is TGTGCCAGCAGTTCCCCCGCGACCGGGTCTGAAGCTTTCTTT. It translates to CASSSPATGSEAFF.

CDR3 DNA: TGTGCCAGCAGTGATACAGGGGTCTATGGCTACACCTTC. Protein sequence: CASSDTGVYGYTF. The V and J genes are TRBV27 and TRBJ1-2; TRBD1 agrees at 7 bases. Germline-derived CDR1 and CDR2 are MNHEY and SMNVEV (reference sequence). The CDR3 loop spans 13 amino acids. The trim removed 5 bases at V and 4 bases at J, leaving 4 bases unmatched.

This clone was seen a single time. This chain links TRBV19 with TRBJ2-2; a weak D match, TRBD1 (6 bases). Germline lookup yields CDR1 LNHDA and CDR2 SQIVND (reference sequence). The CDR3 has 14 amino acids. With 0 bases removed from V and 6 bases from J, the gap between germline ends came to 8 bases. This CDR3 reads CASSIDKGAGELFF. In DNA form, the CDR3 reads TGTGCCAGTAGTATAGATAAGGGGGCCGGGGAGCTGTTTTTT.

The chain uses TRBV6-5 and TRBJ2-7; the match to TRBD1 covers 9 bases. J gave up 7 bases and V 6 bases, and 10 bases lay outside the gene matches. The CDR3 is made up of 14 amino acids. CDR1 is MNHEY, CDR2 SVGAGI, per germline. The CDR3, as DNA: TGTGCCAGCAGACCGGACAGGGGAGTTCGGGAGCAGTACTTC. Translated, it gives CASRPDRGVREQYF.